This T cell receptor (beta chain) was documented in a study of control samples from healthy donors and cancer patients. Some clones are missing from TCRdb's copy, which holds only in-frame ones; the method was immunoSEQ multiplex PCR. The sample contains around 160,000 clones, roughly 93% of which appear only once. The material sequenced was blood. The receptor comes from a man aged 18 to 29 in good health.

The CDR3 protein is CASSLALSTHRAIQETQYF. The CDR3 coding sequence is TGTGCCAGCAGCTTGGCCCTGAGCACACACCGAGCCATACAAGAGACCCAGTACTTC. The chain has TRBV5-8 and TRBJ2-5; no clear D gene. From germline, CDR1 is SGHTS and CDR2 YDEGEE. The CDR3 runs to 19 residues. The V end was cut by 0 bases, the J end by 2 bases, with 23 bases between.